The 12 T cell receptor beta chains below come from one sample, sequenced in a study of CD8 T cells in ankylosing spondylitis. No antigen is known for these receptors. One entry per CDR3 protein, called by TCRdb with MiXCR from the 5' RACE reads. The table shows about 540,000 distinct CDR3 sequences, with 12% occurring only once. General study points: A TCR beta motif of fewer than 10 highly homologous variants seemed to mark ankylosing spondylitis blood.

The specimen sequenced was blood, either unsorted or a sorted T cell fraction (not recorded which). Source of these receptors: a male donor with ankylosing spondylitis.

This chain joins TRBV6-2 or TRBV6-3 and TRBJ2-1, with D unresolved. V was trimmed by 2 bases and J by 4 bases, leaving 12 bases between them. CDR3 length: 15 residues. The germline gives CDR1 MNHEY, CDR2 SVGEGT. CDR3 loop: CASSYRDSRYNEQFF. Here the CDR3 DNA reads TGTGCCAGCAGTTACAGGGATTCCAGATACAATGAGCAGTTCTTC.

The CDR3 DNA reads TGCAGTGCTATCGATTTTTGTTACGAGCAGTACTTC. This encodes CSAIDFCYEQYF. This chain joins TRBV20-1 and TRBJ2-7; D is undetermined. Germline-derived CDR1 and CDR2 are DFQATT and SNEGSKA (reference sequence). CDR3 length: 12 amino acids. V was cut by 4 bases and J by 4 bases, with 11 bases left in between.

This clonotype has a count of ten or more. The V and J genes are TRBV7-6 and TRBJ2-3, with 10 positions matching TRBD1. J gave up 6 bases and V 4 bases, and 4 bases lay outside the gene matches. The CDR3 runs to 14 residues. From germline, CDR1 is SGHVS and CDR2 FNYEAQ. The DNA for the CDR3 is TGTGCCAGCAGCTCAGGGACAGGGGCCGATACGCAGTATTTT. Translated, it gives CASSSGTGADTQYF.

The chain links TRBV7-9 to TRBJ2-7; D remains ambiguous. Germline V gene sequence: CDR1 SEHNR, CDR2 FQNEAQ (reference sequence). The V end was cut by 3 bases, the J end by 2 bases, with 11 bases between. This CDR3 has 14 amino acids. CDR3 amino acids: CASSLSARTYEQYF. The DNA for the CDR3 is TGTGCCAGCAGCTTGAGCGCAAGAACCTACGAGCAGTACTTC.

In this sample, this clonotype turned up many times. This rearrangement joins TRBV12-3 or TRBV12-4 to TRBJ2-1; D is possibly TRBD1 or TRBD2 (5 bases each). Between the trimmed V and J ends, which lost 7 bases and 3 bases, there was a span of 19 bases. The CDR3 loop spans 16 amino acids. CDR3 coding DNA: TGTGCCAGCACCCCCCGGGGCAGACTATTCTACAATGAGCAGTTCTTC. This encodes CASTPRGRLFYNEQFF.

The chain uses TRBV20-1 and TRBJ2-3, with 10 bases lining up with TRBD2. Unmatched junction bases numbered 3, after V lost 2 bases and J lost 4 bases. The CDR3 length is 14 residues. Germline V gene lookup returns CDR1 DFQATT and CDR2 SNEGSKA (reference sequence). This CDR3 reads CSARPLAGADTQYF. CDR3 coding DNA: TGCAGTGCTAGACCCCTAGCGGGAGCAGATACGCAGTATTTT.

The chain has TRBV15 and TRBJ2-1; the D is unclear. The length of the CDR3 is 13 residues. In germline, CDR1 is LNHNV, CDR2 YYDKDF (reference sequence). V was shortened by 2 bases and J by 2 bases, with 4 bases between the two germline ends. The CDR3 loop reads CATSRNTYNEQFF. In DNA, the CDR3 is TGTGCCACCAGCAGAAACACCTACAATGAGCAGTTCTTC.

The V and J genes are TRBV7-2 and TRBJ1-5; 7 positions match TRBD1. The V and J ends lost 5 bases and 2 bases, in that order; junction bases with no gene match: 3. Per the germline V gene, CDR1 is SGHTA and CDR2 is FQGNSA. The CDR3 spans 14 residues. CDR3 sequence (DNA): TGTGCCAGCAGCATAGGACAGGGCAATCAGCCCCAGCATTTT. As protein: CASSIGQGNQPQHF. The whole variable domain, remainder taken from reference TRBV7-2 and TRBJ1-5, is GAGVSQSPSNKVTEKGKDVELRCDPISGHTALYWYRQSLGQGLEFLIYFQGNSAPDKSGLPSDRFSAERTGGSVSTLTIQRTQQEDSAVYLCASSIGQGNQPQHFGDGTRLSIL.

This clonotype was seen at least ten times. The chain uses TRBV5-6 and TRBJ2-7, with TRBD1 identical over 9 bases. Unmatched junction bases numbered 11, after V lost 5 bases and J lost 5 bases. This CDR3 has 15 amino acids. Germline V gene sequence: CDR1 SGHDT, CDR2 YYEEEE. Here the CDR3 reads CASRMAGTGLHEQYF. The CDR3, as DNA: TGTGCCAGCAGGATGGCCGGGACAGGGCTTCACGAGCAGTACTTC.

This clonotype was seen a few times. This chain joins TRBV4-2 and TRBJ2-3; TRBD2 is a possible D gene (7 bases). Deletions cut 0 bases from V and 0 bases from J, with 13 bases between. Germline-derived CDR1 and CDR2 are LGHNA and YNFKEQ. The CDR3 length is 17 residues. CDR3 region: CASSQERGGGSTDTQYF. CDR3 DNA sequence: TGTGCCAGCAGCCAAGAGAGGGGGGGCGGGAGCACAGATACGCAGTATTTT.

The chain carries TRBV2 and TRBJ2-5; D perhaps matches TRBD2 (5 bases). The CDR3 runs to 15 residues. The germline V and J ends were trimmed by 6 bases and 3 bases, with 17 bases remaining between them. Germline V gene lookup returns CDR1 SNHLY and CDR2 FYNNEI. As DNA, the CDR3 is TGTGCCAGCAGCCGACCGCTGGCGGGTGAAGAGACCCAGTACTTC. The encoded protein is CASSRPLAGEETQYF.

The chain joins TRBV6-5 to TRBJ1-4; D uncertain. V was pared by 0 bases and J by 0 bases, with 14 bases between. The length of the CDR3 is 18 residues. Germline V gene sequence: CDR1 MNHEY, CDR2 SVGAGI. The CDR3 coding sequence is TGTGCCAGCAGTTACTCGGGGAAAACAACTGCAACTAATGAAAAACTGTTTTTT. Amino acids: CASSYSGKTTATNEKLFF.